The clone carrying this T cell receptor beta chain was seen a handful of times. TCRdb re-called the 5' RACE reads with MiXCR, one entry per CDR3 protein. Of roughly 120,000 distinct CDR3 sequences in the sample, 9% to 15% are singletons; the top ten hold around 16%. These data come from a study of spatial heterogeneity in lung cancer. In the study overall: The donor group consisted of around 70 patients who had untreated, early-stage non-small cell lung cancer. There were consistently more beta-chain sequences detected than alpha-chain sequences.

Time point described: blood at routine non-recurrence follow-up after resection. Unsorted whole RNA of tumor, nontumor lung or frozen PBMC was sequenced. Germline-derived CDR1 and CDR2 are SGHRS and YFSETQ. The V and J ends lost 0 bases and 0 bases respectively, with 10 bases between them. CDR3 length: 16 residues. The sequence was collected from a male donor with early-stage non-small cell lung cancer. The sequencing used PBMCs, collected at follow-up. The V gene is TRBV5-1, the J gene TRBJ2-1; no definite D call. The CDR3: CASSLDLLTSYNEQFF. The CDR3, as DNA: TGCGCCAGCAGCTTGGATCTCCTAACCTCCTACAATGAGCAGTTCTTC.